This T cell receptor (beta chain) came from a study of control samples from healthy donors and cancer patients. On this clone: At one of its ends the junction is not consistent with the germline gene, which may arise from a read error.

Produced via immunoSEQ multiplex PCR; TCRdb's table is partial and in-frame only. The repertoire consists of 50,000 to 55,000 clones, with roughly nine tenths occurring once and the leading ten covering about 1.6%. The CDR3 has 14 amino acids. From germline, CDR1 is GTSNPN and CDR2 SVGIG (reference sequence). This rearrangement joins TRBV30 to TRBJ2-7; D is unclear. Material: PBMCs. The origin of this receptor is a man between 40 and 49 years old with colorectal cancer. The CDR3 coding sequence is TGTGCCTGGAGTTCCGGCAGATTTTCCTCCGAGCAGTACTTC. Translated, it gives CAWSSGRFSSEQYF.